Listed below are T cell receptor beta chains from one sample, sequenced in a study of shared clonotypes between healthy human individuals. Method: immunoSEQ multiplex PCR; TCRdb's copy keeps in-frame clones and lacks some. The table includes roughly 1,500,000 clones, 95% to 99% detected once. Specimen: naive CD4+ T cells sorted from blood. The receptors shown here come from a man aged 25-45 years in good health. CDR3s include the opening cysteine and the closing phenylalanine or tryptophan. The D gene is left open where the match is weak. Clone size is given for some rows only: seen once, a few or many times, or a class if the clone is expanded.

clone_size j_call d_call v_call cdr3_nt cdr3_aa
NA TRBJ1-1 NA TRBV6-5 TGTGCCAGCGGCAGGGGAAAAGACGCTGAAGCTTTCTTT CASGRGKDAEAFF
NA TRBJ1-2 TRBD1 TRBV6-5 TGTGCCAGCAGTCTAACCGGGACAGGGGTCGGTGGCTACACCTTC CASSLTGTGVGGYTF
NA TRBJ2-5 TRBD1 TRBV5-1 TGCGCCAGCAGCCAAGGGACAGGTCAAGAGACCCAGTACTTC CASSQGTGQETQYF
NA TRBJ2-5 TRBD1 TRBV11-2 TGTGCCAGCAGCTTAGTGACAGGGGGTGCGGAGACCCAGTACTTC CASSLVTGGAETQYF
NA TRBJ1-3 NA TRBV9 TGTGCCAGCAGCGTAGAGGGGGCTGGAAACACCATATATTTT CASSVEGAGNTIYF
NA TRBJ1-1 NA TRBV27 TGTGCCAGCAGACTACAGGGCTGGGTTCTGACTGAAGCTTTCTTT CASRLQGWVLTEAFF
NA TRBJ2-1 NA TRBV6-7 TGTGCCAGCAAAGGGAAGGACAGCTCCTACAATGAGCAGTTCTTC CASKGKDSSYNEQFF
NA TRBJ2-1 TRBD2 TRBV7-3 TGTGCCAGCAGCTTACGGTCTAGCGGGGCCGAGCAGTTCTTC CASSLRSSGAEQFF
NA TRBJ2-2 TRBD2 TRBV11-2 TGTGCCAGCAGCCTAGCGGGACAGAACACCGGGGAGCTGTTTTTT CASSLAGQNTGELFF
NA TRBJ1-5 NA TRBV19 TGTGCCAGTAGCCTAACAGGGACGGGTCAGCCCCAGCATTTT CASSLTGTGQPQHF
NA TRBJ2-7 NA TRBV6-1 TGTGCCAGCAGTTGGGGGAGGGGGGGCGAGCAGTACTTC CASSWGRGGEQYF
NA TRBJ2-7 TRBD2 TRBV10-3 TGTGCCATCAGTGAGTTGCCCCGACTAGCGGGGTACGAGCAGTACTTC CAISELPRLAGYEQYF
once TRBJ2-7 TRBD1 TRBV18 TGTGCCAGCTCACCCAGGACAGGGGGTAACTACGAGCAGTACTTC CASSPRTGGNYEQYF
NA TRBJ2-5 TRBD2 TRBV7-6 TGTGCCAGCAGCTTAGCGCAGGGGACTAGCGGGAGTGAGACCCAGTACTTC CASSLAQGTSGSETQYF
NA TRBJ2-1 NA TRBV11-2 TGTGCCAGCAGCTTAGATCTGCTAGACCTCAGGGAGCAGTTCTTC CASSLDLLDLREQFF
once TRBJ2-7 TRBD2 TRBV9 TGTGCCAGCAGCCCCCACCGGGAGGCTTACGAGCAGTACTTC CASSPHREAYEQYF
NA TRBJ2-2 TRBD2 TRBV18 TGTGCCAGCTCACCACAAGCGGGAGATGGCGGGGAGCTGTTTTTT CASSPQAGDGGELFF
NA TRBJ1-1 NA TRBV6-5 TGTGCCAGCAGTTACTCCCGGAGGTTTCCTGAAGCTTTCTTT CASSYSRRFPEAFF
NA TRBJ1-5 NA TRBV6-1 TGTGCCAGCAGTGATTTCGGATCGCGAATGGCCCAGCATTTT CASSDFGSRMAQHF
NA TRBJ1-2 TRBD1 TRBV5-5 TGTGCCAGCAGCCCTACAGGGGCCGGCTACACCTTC CASSPTGAGYTF
NA TRBJ1-1 TRBD1 TRBV6-6 TGTGCCAGCAGGACACAGGGGAGGGGTGGTGAAGCTTTCTTT CASRTQGRGGEAFF
NA TRBJ2-1 NA TRBV6-1 TGTGCCAGCACCCGAGACCCAGTCTCCTACAATGAGCAGTTCTTC CASTRDPVSYNEQFF
NA TRBJ2-7 NA TRBV29-1 TGCAGCGTTGTTTCTGGGATCTCCTACGAGCAGTACTTC CSVVSGISYEQYF
NA TRBJ2-7 TRBD2 TRBV5-4 TGTGCCAGCAGCTCGGGACTACAGACCTACGAGCAGTACTTC CASSSGLQTYEQYF
once TRBJ2-7 TRBD2 TRBV30 TGTGCCTGGAGTGTGACGGGCGGGAGGGCTTACGAGCAGTACTTC CAWSVTGGRAYEQYF
NA TRBJ2-5 TRBD1 TRBV9 TGTGCCAGCAGCGTAGGTGACAGGGATCAAGAGACCCAGTACTTC CASSVGDRDQETQYF
NA TRBJ2-2 NA TRBV6-5 TGTGCCAGCAGTTACCGAACCACAGGTGCCACCGGGGAGCTGTTTTTT CASSYRTTGATGELFF
NA TRBJ2-7 NA TRBV5-1 TGCGCCAGCAGCAACCAGGGCCTTACCTACGAGCAGTACTTC CASSNQGLTYEQYF
NA TRBJ2-6 NA TRBV2 TGTGCCAGCAGCCCGGATGGGGCCAACGTCCTGACTTTC CASSPDGANVLTF
NA TRBJ2-5 NA TRBV5-1 TGCGCCAGCAGCCCCGGGACGGGACAAGAGACCCAGTACTTC CASSPGTGQETQYF
NA TRBJ2-7 NA TRBV18 TGTGCCAGCTCACCAGGGGTGAGGGGGGCTTACGAGCAGTACTTC CASSPGVRGAYEQYF
NA TRBJ2-4 NA TRBV5-1 TGCGCCAGCAGCTTGAGTGAGGGCTCGGAAAACATTCAGTACTTC CASSLSEGSENIQYF
NA TRBJ1-4 TRBD1 TRBV11-2 TGTGCCAGCAGCTCCATGGACAGGGGTTATGAAAAACTGTTTTTT CASSSMDRGYEKLFF
NA TRBJ1-1 NA TRBV15 TGTGCCACCAGCAGAGATCGGGACACTGAAGCTTTCTTT CATSRDRDTEAFF
NA TRBJ2-3 TRBD2 TRBV6-4 TGTGCCAGCAGTCTAGCGGGAGGAGGCACAGATACGCAGTATTTT CASSLAGGGTDTQYF
NA TRBJ2-7 TRBD2 TRBV10-3 TGTGCCACAGGACTAGCGGCCACCTACGAGCAGTACTTC CATGLAATYEQYF
NA TRBJ2-1 TRBD2 TRBV5-1 TGCGCCAGCAGCTTCCAGACTAGCGGGACCGTAGGGGAGCAGTTCTTC CASSFQTSGTVGEQFF
NA TRBJ2-2 TRBD2 TRBV15 TGTGCCACCAGCAGAGATCGACTAGCGGCGAACACCGGGGAGCTGTTTTTT CATSRDRLAANTGELFF
NA TRBJ2-5 TRBD2 TRBV7-2 TGTGCCAGCAGCTTAGATCCCCCGGGACTAGCTGGAGAGACCCAGTACTTC CASSLDPPGLAGETQYF
NA TRBJ2-2 NA TRBV7-3 TGTGCCAGCAGCTTAAATCGACTAGCGAACACCGGGGAGCTGTTTTTT CASSLNRLANTGELFF
NA TRBJ2-5 NA TRBV9 TGTGCCAGCAGCGTAGACGAGCAACAAGAGACCCAGTACTTC CASSVDEQQETQYF
NA TRBJ2-3 TRBD2 TRBV9 TGTGCCAGCAGCGCACAGACAGCGGGGACCCATAGCACAGATACGCAGTATTTT CASSAQTAGTHSTDTQYF
once TRBJ1-1 NA TRBV18 TGTGCCAGCTCACCAGGACGGATGAACACTGAAGCTTTCTTT CASSPGRMNTEAFF
NA TRBJ1-1 NA TRBV5-4 TGTGCCAGCAGCCGAACCACACGGAGAGAAGCTTTCTTT CASSRTTRREAFF
NA TRBJ1-5 NA TRBV28 TGTGCCAGTACCCCACAGGGCTTTGGATCGGGCAATCAGCCCCAGCATTTT CASTPQGFGSGNQPQHF
once TRBJ2-7 NA TRBV7-7 TGTGCTAGCAGCCCCACGTACGGTACCTCCTACGAGCAGTACTTC CASSPTYGTSYEQYF
NA TRBJ2-2 NA TRBV15 TGTGCCACCAGCGGGGCCCCGGGGGAGCTGTTTTTT CATSGAPGELFF
NA TRBJ2-1 NA TRBV9 TGTGCCAGCAGCGTAGGCGTCGGACAAAGCTCCTACAATGAGCAGTTCTTC CASSVGVGQSSYNEQFF
NA TRBJ2-7 TRBD1 TRBV27 TGTGCCAGCAGCTTCACAGGGGACGAGCAGTACTTC CASSFTGDEQYF
NA TRBJ2-1 NA TRBV5-1 TGCGCCAGCAGCTTTGCCGGACAGAGCTACAATGAGCAGTTCTTC CASSFAGQSYNEQFF
once TRBJ2-5 TRBD2 TRBV4-3 TGCGCCAGCAGCCAAGTGGGAGGGAGAAGTAAAGAGACCCAGTACTTC CASSQVGGRSKETQYF
NA TRBJ2-1 TRBD2 TRBV29-1 TGCAGCGTTGAGACTAGCGGAAATGAGCAGTTCTTC CSVETSGNEQFF
NA TRBJ2-7 NA TRBV2 TGTGCCAGCAGTGGGGACGGATTCTACGAGCAGTACTTC CASSGDGFYEQYF
NA TRBJ1-1 TRBD1 TRBV7-8 TGTGCCAGCATAGCCCCTGGACAGGGGCGGACTGAAGCTTTCTTT CASIAPGQGRTEAFF
NA TRBJ2-5 NA TRBV18 TGTGCCAGCTCACCACTTGAGGGCGGGATAGGAGAGACCCAGTACTTC CASSPLEGGIGETQYF